These T cell receptor beta chains were read from a single sample in a study of cytomegalovirus exposure and HLA in healthy donors. Measured with immunoSEQ multiplex PCR; TCRdb has only the in-frame clones, and not every one. Of around 210,000 clones in the sample, over 65% were seen once. Sequencing was performed on PBMCs. The source is a woman aged 30 to 39 in good health and CMV-seronegative. Both conserved end residues are part of each CDR3. The D gene is left open where the match is weak. Size is stated for part of the rows, as once, few or many counts, or as a class when the clone is expanded.

V: TRBV30; size: .; length: 11; D: .; J: TRBJ2-7; CDR3: CAWTAGRGQYF; DNA: TGTGCCTGGACGGCGGGGCGCGGGCAGTACTTC
V: TRBV5-1; size: .; length: 12; D: TRBD1; J: TRBJ2-7; CDR3: CASSFGQDEQYF; DNA: TGCGCCAGCAGCTTTGGACAGGACGAGCAGTACTTC
V: TRBV15; size: .; length: 14; D: .; J: TRBJ2-7; CDR3: CATSRGTAIYEQYF; DNA: TGTGCCACCAGCAGAGGGACAGCCATATACGAGCAGTACTTC
V: TRBV29-1; size: few; length: 14; D: .; J: TRBJ1-2; CDR3: CSDTGFKGNYGYTF; DNA: TGCAGCGATACAGGGTTCAAGGGTAACTATGGCTACACCTTC
V: TRBV7-2; size: .; length: 16; D: TRBD2; J: TRBJ2-2; CDR3: CASSSYGGRALGELFF; DNA: TGTGCCAGCAGCTCGTATGGCGGGAGGGCCCTCGGGGAGCTGTTTTTT
V: TRBV30; size: .; length: 11; D: .; J: TRBJ2-1; CDR3: CAWTPGNEQFF; DNA: TGTGCCTGGACCCCCGGCAATGAGCAGTTCTTC
V: TRBV5-6; size: .; length: 15; D: .; J: TRBJ2-3; CDR3: CASSPGVGYTDTQYF; DNA: TGTGCCAGCAGCCCCGGAGTCGGATACACAGATACGCAGTATTTT
V: TRBV11-2; size: .; length: 16; D: TRBD2; J: TRBJ2-3; CDR3: CASSLFLGLAPDTQYF; DNA: TGTGCCAGCAGCTTATTTCTGGGACTAGCACCCGATACGCAGTATTTT
V: TRBV30; size: .; length: 14; D: .; J: TRBJ1-5; CDR3: CAWSVSGGNQPQHF; DNA: TGTGCCTGGAGTGTCTCAGGCGGCAATCAGCCCCAGCATTTT
V: TRBV9; size: .; length: 14; D: .; J: TRBJ1-1; CDR3: CASSVGQENTEAFF; DNA: TGTGCCAGCAGCGTGGGGCAGGAGAACACTGAAGCTTTCTTT
V: TRBV6-4; size: few; length: 15; D: TRBD2; J: TRBJ2-3; CDR3: CASSDLAGGFDTQYF; DNA: TGTGCCAGCAGTGACCTAGCGGGAGGGTTTGATACGCAGTATTTT
V: TRBV11-2; size: .; length: 14; D: .; J: TRBJ1-1; CDR3: CASSYTVMNTEAFF; DNA: TGTGCCAGCAGCTATACAGTTATGAACACTGAAGCTTTCTTT
V: TRBV30; size: .; length: 10; D: .; J: TRBJ1-2; CDR3: CAWGDYGYPF; DNA: TGTGCCTGGGGCGACTATGGCTACCCCTTC
V: TRBV4-1; size: .; length: 14; D: .; J: TRBJ1-3; CDR3: CASSLNTGGNTIYF; DNA: TGCGCCAGCAGCCTAAATACTGGGGGGAACACCATATATTTT
V: TRBV15; size: .; length: 12; D: .; J: TRBJ1-5; CDR3: CATSTHRQPQHF; DNA: TGTGCCACCAGCACTCACAGGCAGCCCCAGCATTTT
V: TRBV4-1; size: few; length: 13; D: .; J: TRBJ1-5; CDR3: CASSPAGSQPQHF; DNA: TGCGCCAGCAGCCCCGCCGGTTCTCAGCCCCAGCATTTT
V: TRBV19; size: .; length: 15; D: TRBD2; J: TRBJ2-7; CDR3: CASSIGYGLANEQYF; DNA: TGTGCCAGTAGTATAGGGTACGGACTAGCTAACGAGCAGTACTTC
V: TRBV5-5; size: .; length: 13; D: .; J: TRBJ2-1; CDR3: CASLFPPYNEQFF; DNA: TGTGCCAGCCTTTTCCCTCCCTACAATGAGCAGTTCTTC
V: TRBV27; size: .; length: 16; D: TRBD2; J: TRBJ2-1; CDR3: CASSLASGITYNEQFF; DNA: TGTGCCAGCAGTTTAGCTAGCGGGATAACCTACAATGAGCAGTTCTTC
V: TRBV9; size: .; length: 15; D: .; J: TRBJ2-1; CDR3: CASSVGGASYNEQFF; DNA: TGTGCCAGCAGCGTAGGCGGGGCTTCCTACAATGAGCAGTTCTTC
V: TRBV11-2; size: .; length: 14; D: .; J: TRBJ1-4; CDR3: CASTYRAGGEKLFF; DNA: TGTGCCAGCACCTACAGGGCGGGCGGTGAAAAACTGTTTTTT
V: TRBV6-6; size: .; length: 15; D: TRBD1; J: TRBJ2-1; CDR3: CASSYRDRNYNEQFF; DNA: TGTGCCAGCAGTTACCGGGACAGGAATTACAATGAGCAGTTCTTC
V: TRBV5-8; size: .; length: 17; D: TRBD2; J: TRBJ2-5; CDR3: CASSLGVAGGTQETQYF; DNA: TGTGCCAGCAGCCTGGGAGTAGCGGGAGGTACGCAAGAGACCCAGTACTTC
V: TRBV7-2; size: .; length: 11; D: .; J: TRBJ1-1; CDR3: CASSQGQEAFF; DNA: TGTGCCAGCAGCCAAGGACAGGAAGCTTTCTTT
V: TRBV19; size: .; length: 15; D: .; J: TRBJ1-2; CDR3: CASSIDRTGNYGYTF; DNA: TGTGCCAGTAGTATAGATCGAACAGGAAACTATGGCTACACCTTC
V: TRBV7-7; size: .; length: 13; D: .; J: TRBJ1-1; CDR3: CASSSGQKCEAFF; DNA: TGTGCTAGCAGCAGCGGACAGAAATGTGAAGCTTTCTTT
V: TRBV9; size: .; length: 14; D: .; J: TRBJ2-1; CDR3: CASSVGPGSNEQFF; DNA: TGTGCCAGCAGCGTAGGGCCAGGGTCCAATGAGCAGTTCTTC
V: TRBV2; size: once; length: 14; D: TRBD2; J: TRBJ2-7; CDR3: CASTPGLAAYEQYF; DNA: TGTGCCAGCACACCGGGACTAGCTGCCTACGAGCAGTACTTC
V: TRBV19; size: few; length: 14; D: .; J: TRBJ2-7; CDR3: CASSSQGAWDEQYF; DNA: TGTGCCAGTAGTTCTCAGGGTGCATGGGACGAGCAGTACTTC
V: TRBV10-3; size: few; length: 14; D: TRBD1; J: TRBJ1-2; CDR3: CAISESRGLSGYTF; DNA: TGTGCCATCAGTGAATCTAGGGGGCTAAGTGGCTACACCTTC
V: TRBV6-5; size: .; length: 12; D: .; J: TRBJ2-2; CDR3: CASSLNTGELFF; DNA: TGTGCCAGCAGTTTAAACACCGGGGAGCTGTTTTTT
V: TRBV27; size: once; length: 14; D: .; J: TRBJ2-6; CDR3: CASSRVSGANVLTF; DNA: TGTGCCAGCAGTCGTGTATCTGGGGCCAACGTCCTGACTTTC
V: TRBV5-1; size: .; length: 13; D: TRBD2; J: TRBJ2-5; CDR3: CASSRGLAETQYF; DNA: TGCGCCAGCAGCCGGGGACTAGCGGAGACCCAGTACTTC
V: TRBV6-5; size: .; length: 12; D: .; J: TRBJ2-7; CDR3: CASSTRHHEQYF; DNA: TGTGCCAGCAGTACTCGACACCACGAGCAGTACTTC
V: TRBV2; size: .; length: 14; D: .; J: TRBJ2-3; CDR3: CASTRETHTDTQYF; DNA: TGTGCCAGCACCCGGGAGACCCACACAGATACGCAGTATTTT
V: TRBV19; size: .; length: 16; D: .; J: TRBJ1-5; CDR3: CASSRSPGRGNQPQHF; DNA: TGTGCCAGTAGCCGGTCCCCGGGGCGGGGAAATCAGCCCCAGCATTTT
V: TRBV28; size: once; length: 15; D: TRBD2; J: TRBJ2-7; CDR3: CASSLSGRRYYEQYF; DNA: TGTGCCAGCAGTTTAAGCGGGAGGCGATACTACGAGCAGTACTTC
V: TRBV5-1; size: .; length: 14; D: TRBD1; J: TRBJ2-5; CDR3: CASSLVGGAETQYF; DNA: TGCGCCAGCAGCTTGGTAGGGGGCGCGGAGACCCAGTACTTC
V: TRBV18; size: few; length: 14; D: .; J: TRBJ1-5; CDR3: CASSPSRSNQPQHF; DNA: TGTGCCAGCTCACCTTCGAGGAGCAATCAGCCCCAGCATTTT
V: TRBV15; size: .; length: 15; D: TRBD1; J: TRBJ1-1; CDR3: CATSGDRARNTEAFF; DNA: TGTGCCACCAGCGGGGACAGGGCAAGGAACACTGAAGCTTTCTTT
V: TRBV9; size: .; length: 15; D: .; J: TRBJ2-7; CDR3: CASSVGGTTTYEQYF; DNA: TGTGCCAGCAGCGTAGGAGGGACAACGACCTACGAGCAGTACTTC
V: TRBV30; size: few; length: 11; D: .; J: TRBJ2-7; CDR3: CAWSHAYEQYF; DNA: TGTGCCTGGAGTCATGCCTACGAGCAGTACTTC
V: TRBV2; size: once; length: 18; D: TRBD2; J: TRBJ2-7; CDR3: CASSESNRSGGGPYEQYF; DNA: TGTGCCAGCAGTGAAAGTAATCGGAGTGGGGGAGGGCCATACGAGCAGTACTTC
V: TRBV15; size: .; length: 15; D: .; J: TRBJ1-5; CDR3: CATSSQRGGNQPQHF; DNA: TGTGCCACCAGCAGTCAGCGGGGAGGCAATCAGCCCCAGCATTTT
V: TRBV5-1; size: .; length: 14; D: TRBD1; J: TRBJ1-2; CDR3: CASSFTGGGYGYTF; DNA: TGCGCCAGCAGCTTTACAGGGGGAGGCTATGGCTACACCTTC
V: TRBV27; size: .; length: 15; D: TRBD1; J: TRBJ2-3; CDR3: CASSAKQGAATTQYF; DNA: TGTGCCAGCAGTGCGAAACAGGGGGCCGCGACCACGCAGTATTTT
V: TRBV27; size: few; length: 14; D: TRBD2; J: TRBJ2-1; CDR3: CASNVAGGPGEQFF; DNA: TGTGCCAGCAACGTAGCGGGAGGGCCGGGTGAGCAGTTCTTC
V: TRBV14; size: .; length: 15; D: TRBD2; J: TRBJ2-7; CDR3: CASSQGTSGPYEQYF; DNA: TGTGCCAGCAGCCAAGGGACTAGCGGGCCCTACGAGCAGTACTTC
V: TRBV5-1; size: .; length: 17; D: TRBD1; J: TRBJ2-7; CDR3: CASSLEIQGADGNEQYF; DNA: TGCGCCAGCAGCTTGGAAATACAGGGGGCAGATGGGAACGAGCAGTACTTC
V: TRBV7-9; size: few; length: 14; D: .; J: TRBJ2-7; CDR3: CSSSSGHRGSEQYF; DNA: TGTTCCAGCTCCTCGGGCCACCGAGGGAGTGAGCAGTACTTC
V: TRBV5-6; size: .; length: 14; D: TRBD1; J: TRBJ1-2; CDR3: CASSRRQGEYGYTF; DNA: TGTGCCAGCAGCCGAAGACAGGGAGAATATGGCTACACCTTC
V: TRBV6-5; size: once; length: 14; D: .; J: TRBJ1-1; CDR3: CASSYGGENTEAFF; DNA: TGTGCCAGCAGTTACGGGGGGGAGAACACTGAAGCTTTCTTT
V: TRBV7-8; size: .; length: 15; D: TRBD1; J: TRBJ1-2; CDR3: CASSFKGTGGYGYTF; DNA: TGTGCCAGCAGCTTCAAGGGGACAGGGGGCTATGGCTACACCTTC
V: TRBV6-6; size: .; length: 15; D: TRBD2; J: TRBJ2-5; CDR3: CASRPSTSGSETQYF; DNA: TGTGCCAGCAGGCCCTCGACTAGCGGGAGCGAGACCCAGTACTTC